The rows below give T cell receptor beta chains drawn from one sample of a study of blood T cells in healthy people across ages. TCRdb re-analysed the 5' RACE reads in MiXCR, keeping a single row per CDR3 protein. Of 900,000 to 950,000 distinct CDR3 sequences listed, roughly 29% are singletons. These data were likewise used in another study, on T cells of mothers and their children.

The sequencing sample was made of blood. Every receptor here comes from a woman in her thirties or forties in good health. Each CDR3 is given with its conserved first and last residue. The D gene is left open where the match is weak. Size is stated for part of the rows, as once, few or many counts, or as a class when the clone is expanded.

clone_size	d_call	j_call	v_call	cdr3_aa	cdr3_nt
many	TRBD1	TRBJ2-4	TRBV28	CASRTGGNIQYF	TGTGCCAGCAGAACAGGGGGGAACATTCAGTACTTC
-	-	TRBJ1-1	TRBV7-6	CASSPVLGHTEAFF	TGTGCCAGCAGCCCCGTCCTAGGGCACACTGAAGCTTTCTTT
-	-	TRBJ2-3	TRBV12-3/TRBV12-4	CASSFGGSPDTQYF	TGTGCCAGCAGTTTTGGGGGTTCCCCAGATACGCAGTATTTT
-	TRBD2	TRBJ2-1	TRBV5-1	CASSLGSSGGLYDEQFF	TGCGCCAGCAGCTTGGGGTCTAGCGGGGGCCTTTACGATGAGCAGTTCTTC
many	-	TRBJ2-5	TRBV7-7	CASSLGVFVRETQYF	TGTGCTAGCAGCTTAGGGGTATTCGTACGAGAGACCCAGTACTTC
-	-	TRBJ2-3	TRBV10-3	CAISESITPRPGTDTQYF	TGTGCCATCAGTGAGTCGATTACCCCTCGGCCCGGGACAGATACGCAGTATTTT
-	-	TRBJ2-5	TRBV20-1	CSAKIEGQETQYF	TGCAGTGCCAAGATCGAAGGTCAAGAGACCCAGTACTTC
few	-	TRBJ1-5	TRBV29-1	CSVGSYSNQPQHF	TGCAGCGTTGGGAGTTATAGCAATCAGCCCCAGCATTTT
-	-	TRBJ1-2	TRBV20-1	CSALRANNYGYTF	TGCAGTGCCCTCAGGGCCAACAACTATGGCTACACCTTC
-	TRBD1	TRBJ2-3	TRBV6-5	CASSPGQGSLTDTQYF	TGTGCCAGCAGTCCCGGACAGGGGAGTTTGACAGATACGCAGTATTTT
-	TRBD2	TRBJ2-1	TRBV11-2	CASSLGFGGAYNEQFF	TGTGCCAGCAGCTTAGGTTTCGGGGGGGCTTACAATGAGCAGTTCTTC
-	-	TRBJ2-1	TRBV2	CASKGVWVAGTYNEQFF	TGTGCCAGCAAGGGAGTGTGGGTGGCGGGGACCTACAATGAGCAGTTCTTC
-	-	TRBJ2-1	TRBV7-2	CASSVPEGEQFF	TGTGCCAGCAGCGTCCCGGAGGGTGAGCAGTTCTTC
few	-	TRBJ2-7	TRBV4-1	CASSQESVSYEQYF	TGCGCCAGCAGCCAAGAGTCAGTCTCCTACGAGCAGTACTTC
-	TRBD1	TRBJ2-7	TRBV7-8	CASSWAGTGAAYEQYF	TGTGCCAGCAGCTGGGCCGGGACAGGGGCCGCATACGAGCAGTACTTC
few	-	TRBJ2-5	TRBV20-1	CSARWDEQYF	TGCAGTGCTAGGTGGGATGAGCAGTACTTC
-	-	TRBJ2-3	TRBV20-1	CSASGEALDTQYF	TGCAGTGCTAGCGGGGAGGCCCTAGATACGCAGTATTTT
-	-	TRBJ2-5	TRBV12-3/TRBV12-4	CASSLTTRETQYF	TGTGCCAGCAGTTTAACCACTCGGGAGACCCAGTACTTC
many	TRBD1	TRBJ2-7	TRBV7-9	CASSLPGQGIYEQYF	TGTGCCAGCAGCTTACCCGGACAGGGGATCTACGAGCAGTACTTC
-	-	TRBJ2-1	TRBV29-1	CSVGVRESYNEQFF	TGCAGCGTTGGGGTCAGGGAATCCTACAATGAGCAGTTCTTC
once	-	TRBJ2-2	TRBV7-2	CASSPTWAGALSNTGELFF	TGTGCCAGCAGCCCAACGTGGGCGGGGGCTCTCTCGAACACCGGGGAGCTGTTTTTT
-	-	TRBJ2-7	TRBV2	CASRVQHTEQYF	TGTGCCAGCAGGGTACAGCATACCGAGCAGTACTTC
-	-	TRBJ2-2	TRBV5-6	CASSGWGIIAGELFF	TGTGCCAGCAGCGGCTGGGGTATAATCGCCGGGGAGCTGTTTTTT
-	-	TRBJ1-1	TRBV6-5	CASSYRSGDGDTEAFF	TGTGCCAGCAGTTACCGCTCAGGGGACGGCGACACTGAAGCTTTCTTT
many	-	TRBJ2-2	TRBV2	CASSETNLVRELFF	TGTGCCAGCAGTGAGACCAACTTAGTCCGGGAGCTGTTTTTT
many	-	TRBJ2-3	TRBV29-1	CSVDMKGGDTQYF	TGCAGCGTAGATATGAAGGGGGGAGATACGCAGTATTTT
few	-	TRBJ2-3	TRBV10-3	CAISETGRGADTQYF	TGTGCCATCAGTGAGACGGGCAGGGGGGCAGATACGCAGTATTTT
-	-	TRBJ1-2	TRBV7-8	CASSLTDRFPRYTF	TGTGCCAGCAGCTTAACGGACCGGTTTCCTCGCTACACCTTC
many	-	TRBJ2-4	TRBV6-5	CASSRTFVGYGNIQYF	TGTGCCAGCAGTCGGACCTTTGTAGGCTACGGAAACATTCAGTACTTC
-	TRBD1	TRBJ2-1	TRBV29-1	CSVESGAERGPKGNEQFF	TGCAGCGTTGAATCGGGCGCAGAGAGGGGGCCGAAGGGAAATGAGCAGTTCTTC
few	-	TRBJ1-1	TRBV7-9	CASSAKLDRAEAFF	TGTGCCAGCAGCGCCAAACTAGATCGGGCTGAAGCTTTCTTT
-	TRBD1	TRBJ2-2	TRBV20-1	CSAGQGATNTGELFF	TGCAGTGCAGGGCAGGGGGCGACGAACACCGGGGAGCTGTTTTTT
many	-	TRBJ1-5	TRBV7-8	CASSHGGNQPQHF	TGTGCCAGCAGCCACGGAGGGAATCAGCCCCAGCATTTT
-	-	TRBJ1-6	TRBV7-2	CASSLAGYSPLHF	TGTGCCAGCAGCTTAGCAGGGTATTCACCCCTCCACTTT
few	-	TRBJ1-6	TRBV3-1	CASSHNAKNSPLHF	TGTGCCAGCAGCCATAACGCCAAGAATTCACCCCTCCACTTT
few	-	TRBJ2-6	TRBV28	CASIPRAVGGAGANVLTF	TGTGCCAGCATCCCCCGGGCCGTCGGGGGTGCGGGGGCCAACGTCCTGACTTTC
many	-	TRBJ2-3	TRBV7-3	CASSPGLRGTVGTQYF	TGTGCCAGCAGCCCGGGCCTACGGGGCACAGTAGGTACGCAGTATTTT
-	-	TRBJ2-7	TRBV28	CASSPPGRKGHEQYF	TGTGCCAGCAGTCCCCCTGGCAGGAAAGGACACGAGCAGTACTTC
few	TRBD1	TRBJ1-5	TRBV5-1	CASSLEGAGGNQPQHF	TGCGCCAGCAGCTTGGAGGGGGCCGGAGGCAATCAGCCCCAGCATTTT
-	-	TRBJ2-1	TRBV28	CASSLDQINEQFF	TGTGCCAGCAGTTTAGACCAGATCAATGAGCAGTTCTTC
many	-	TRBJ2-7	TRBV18	CASSPNTGSYEQYF	TGTGCCAGCTCACCAAACACCGGCTCCTACGAGCAGTACTTC
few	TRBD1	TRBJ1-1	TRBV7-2	CASRPGGGVNTEAFF	TGTGCCAGCAGACCAGGGGGGGGTGTGAACACTGAAGCTTTCTTT
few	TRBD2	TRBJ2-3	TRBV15	CATSSSGQVTDTQYF	TGTGCCACCAGCAGTAGCGGGCAAGTCACAGATACGCAGTATTTT
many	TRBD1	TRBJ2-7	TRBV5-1	CASSRRGQGADEQYF	TGCGCCAGCAGCCGACGCGGACAGGGGGCAGACGAGCAGTACTTC
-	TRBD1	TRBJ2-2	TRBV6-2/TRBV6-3	CASSSDRGLSNTGELFF	TGTGCCAGCAGTTCGGACAGGGGGTTATCGAACACCGGGGAGCTGTTTTTT
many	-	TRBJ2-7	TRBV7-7	CASSPGPERVYEQYF	TGTGCTAGCAGCCCAGGGCCAGAAAGGGTCTACGAGCAGTACTTC
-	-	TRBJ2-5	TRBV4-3	CASSQGVGSNEQYF	TGCGCCAGCAGCCAAGGAGTGGGGAGCAATGAGCAGTACTTC
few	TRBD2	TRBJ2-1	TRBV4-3	CASSPQSGGVYNEQFF	TGCGCCAGCAGCCCCCAGAGCGGGGGGGTTTACAATGAGCAGTTCTTC
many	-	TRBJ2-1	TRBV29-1	CSVDRGGISGNEQFF	TGCAGCGTTGATCGAGGGGGGATTTCGGGCAATGAGCAGTTCTTC
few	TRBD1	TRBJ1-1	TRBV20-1	CSARVNPGQLNTEAFF	TGCAGTGCTAGGGTAAACCCGGGACAGCTGAACACTGAAGCTTTCTTT
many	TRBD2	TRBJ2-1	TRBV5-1	CASSLQVAGLSSNEQFF	TGCGCCAGCAGCTTGCAAGTAGCGGGGCTCTCCTCCAATGAGCAGTTCTTC
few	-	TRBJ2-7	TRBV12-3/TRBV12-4	CASSPTAGSPEQYF	TGTGCCAGCAGTCCGACGGCAGGGTCCCCCGAGCAGTACTTC
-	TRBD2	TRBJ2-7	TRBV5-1	CASSSRSGGIEQYF	TGCGCCAGCAGCTCCCGGTCGGGGGGGATCGAGCAGTACTTC
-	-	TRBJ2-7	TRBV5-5	CASSLGQEYSYEQYF	TGTGCCAGCAGCTTGGGACAGGAATACTCCTACGAGCAGTACTTC
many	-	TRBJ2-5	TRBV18	CASSQRGETQYF	TGTGCCAGCTCACAACGAGGGGAGACCCAGTACTTC
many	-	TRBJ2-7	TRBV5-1	CASSLGQVTIYEQYF	TGCGCCAGCAGCTTGGGCCAGGTCACGATCTACGAGCAGTACTTC
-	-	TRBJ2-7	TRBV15	CATSREPGFLPSYEQYF	TGTGCCACCAGCAGAGAACCCGGCTTCTTGCCTTCCTACGAGCAGTACTTC
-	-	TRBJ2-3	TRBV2	CASQGSRRGDTQYF	TGTGCCAGCCAAGGGTCCCGAAGGGGAGATACGCAGTATTTT